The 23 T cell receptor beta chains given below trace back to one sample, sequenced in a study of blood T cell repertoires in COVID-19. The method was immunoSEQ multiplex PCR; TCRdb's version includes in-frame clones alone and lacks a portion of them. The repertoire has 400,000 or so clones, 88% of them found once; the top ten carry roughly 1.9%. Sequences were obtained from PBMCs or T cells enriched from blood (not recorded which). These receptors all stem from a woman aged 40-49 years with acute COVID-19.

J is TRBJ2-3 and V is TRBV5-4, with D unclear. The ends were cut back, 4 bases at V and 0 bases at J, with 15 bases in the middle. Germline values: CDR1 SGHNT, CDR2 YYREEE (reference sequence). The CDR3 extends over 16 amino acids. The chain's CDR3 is CASSLPTQRSTDTQYF. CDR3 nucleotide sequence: TGTGCCAGCAGCCTCCCCACCCAGCGTAGCACAGATACGCAGTATTTT.

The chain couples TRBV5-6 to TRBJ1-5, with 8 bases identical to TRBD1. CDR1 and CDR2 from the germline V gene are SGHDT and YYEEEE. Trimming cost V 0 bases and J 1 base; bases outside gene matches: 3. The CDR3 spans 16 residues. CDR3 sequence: CASSLGTGLSNQPQHF. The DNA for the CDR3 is TGTGCCAGCAGCTTGGGGACAGGGTTAAGCAATCAGCCCCAGCATTTT.

In DNA form, the CDR3 reads TGTGCCAGCAGTGACCACCCCCAGCAGCCCCAGCATTTT. Translating it yields CASSDHPQQPQHF. V and J are TRBV2 and TRBJ1-5; D is ambiguous. The CDR3 runs to 13 residues. Trimming took 3 bases from V and 7 from J, leaving 10 bases between them. Germline values: CDR1 SNHLY, CDR2 FYNNEI. Full variable domain (remainder filled in from reference TRBV2 and TRBJ1-5): EPEVTQTPSHQVTQMGQEVILRCVPISNHLYFYWYRQILGQKVEFLVSFYNNEISEKSEIFDDQFSVERPDGSNFTLKIRSTKLEDSAMYFCASSDHPQQPQHFGDGTRLSIL.

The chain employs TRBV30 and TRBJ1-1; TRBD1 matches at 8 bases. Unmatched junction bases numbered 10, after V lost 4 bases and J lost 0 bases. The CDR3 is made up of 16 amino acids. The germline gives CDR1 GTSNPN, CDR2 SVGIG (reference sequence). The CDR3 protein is CAWTGPGTGLNTEAFF. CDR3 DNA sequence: TGTGCCTGGACTGGTCCCGGGACAGGTTTGAACACTGAAGCTTTCTTT.

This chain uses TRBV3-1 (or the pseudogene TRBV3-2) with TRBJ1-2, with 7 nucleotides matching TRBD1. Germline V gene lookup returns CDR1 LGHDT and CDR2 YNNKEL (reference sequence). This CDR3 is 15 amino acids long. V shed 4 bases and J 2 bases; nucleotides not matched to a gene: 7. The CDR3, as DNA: TGTGCCAGCAGCCGAGGCAGGGGGTCCAACTATGGCTACACCTTC. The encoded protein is CASSRGRGSNYGYTF.

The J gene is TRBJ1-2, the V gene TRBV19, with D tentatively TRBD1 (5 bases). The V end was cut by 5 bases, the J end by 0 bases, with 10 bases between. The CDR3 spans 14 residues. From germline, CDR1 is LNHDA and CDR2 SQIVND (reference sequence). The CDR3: CASSLRASNYGYTF. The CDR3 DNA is TGTGCCAGTAGTCTCAGGGCGTCTAACTATGGCTACACCTTC.

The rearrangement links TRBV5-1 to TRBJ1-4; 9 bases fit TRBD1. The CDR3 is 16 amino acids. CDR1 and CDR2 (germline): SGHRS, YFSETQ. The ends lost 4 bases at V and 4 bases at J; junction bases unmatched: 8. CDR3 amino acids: CASSGKQGASNEKLFF. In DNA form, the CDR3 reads TGCGCCAGCAGCGGAAAACAGGGGGCGAGTAATGAAAAACTGTTTTTT.

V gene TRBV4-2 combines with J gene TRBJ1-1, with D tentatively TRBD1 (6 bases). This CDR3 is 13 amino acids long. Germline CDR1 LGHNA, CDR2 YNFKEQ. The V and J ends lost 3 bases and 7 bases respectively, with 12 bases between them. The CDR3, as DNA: TGTGCCAGCAGCCACATAGGGGGGGGTGAAGCTTTCTTT. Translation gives CASSHIGGGEAFF.

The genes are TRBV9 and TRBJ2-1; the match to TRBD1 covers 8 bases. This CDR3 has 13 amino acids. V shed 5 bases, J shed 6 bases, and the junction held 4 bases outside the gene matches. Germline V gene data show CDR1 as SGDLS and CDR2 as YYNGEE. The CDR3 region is CASRHDRGNEQFF. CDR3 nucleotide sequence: TGTGCCAGCAGACACGACAGGGGCAATGAGCAGTTCTTC.

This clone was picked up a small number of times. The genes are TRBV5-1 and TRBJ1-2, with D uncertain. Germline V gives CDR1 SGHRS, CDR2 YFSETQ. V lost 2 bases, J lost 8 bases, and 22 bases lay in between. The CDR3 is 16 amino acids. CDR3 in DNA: TGCGCCAGCAGCTTATACCTCCACGGGAATGTGAACGGCTACACCTTC. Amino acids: CASSLYLHGNVNGYTF.

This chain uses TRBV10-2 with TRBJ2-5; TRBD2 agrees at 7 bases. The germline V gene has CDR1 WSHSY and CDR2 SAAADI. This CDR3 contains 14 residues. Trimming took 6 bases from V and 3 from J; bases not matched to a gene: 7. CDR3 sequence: CASRSTGTKETQYF. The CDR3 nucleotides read TGCGCCAGCAGGTCTACCGGGACTAAAGAGACCCAGTACTTC.

DNA for the CDR3: TGTGCCAGCAGCTTAACGTCGGTTCGGAACACTGAAGCTTTCTTT. It codes for CASSLTSVRNTEAFF. The V call is TRBV7-2, the J call TRBJ1-1; D is unclear. The CDR3 runs 15 residues. CDR1 SGHTA and CDR2 FQGNSA come from the germline V gene. Trimming cost V 2 bases and J 1 base, with 11 bases left between them.

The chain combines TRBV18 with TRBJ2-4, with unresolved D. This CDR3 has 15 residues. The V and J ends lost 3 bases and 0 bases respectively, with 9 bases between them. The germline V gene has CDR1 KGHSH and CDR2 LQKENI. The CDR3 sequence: CASSPVQLAKNIQYF. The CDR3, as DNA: TGTGCCAGCTCACCCGTCCAGTTAGCCAAAAACATTCAGTACTTC.

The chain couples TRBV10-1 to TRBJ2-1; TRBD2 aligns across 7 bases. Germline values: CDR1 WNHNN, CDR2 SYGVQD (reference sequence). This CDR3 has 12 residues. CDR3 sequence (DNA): TGCGAAAGGGGAGGGTGCTACAATGAGCAGTTCTTC. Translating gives CERGGCYNEQFF.

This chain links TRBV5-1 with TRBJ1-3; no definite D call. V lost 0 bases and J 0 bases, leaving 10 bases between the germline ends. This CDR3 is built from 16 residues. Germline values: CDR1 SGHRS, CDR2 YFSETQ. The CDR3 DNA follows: TGCGCCAGCAGCTTGGAACCAGGCTCCTCTGGAAACACCATATATTTT. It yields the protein CASSLEPGSSGNTIYF.

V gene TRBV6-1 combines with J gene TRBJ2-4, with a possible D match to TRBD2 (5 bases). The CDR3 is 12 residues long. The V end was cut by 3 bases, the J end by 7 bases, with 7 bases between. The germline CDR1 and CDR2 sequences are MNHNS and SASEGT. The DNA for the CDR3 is TGTGCCAGCAGTGACACGGGGAACATTCAGTACTTC. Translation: CASSDTGNIQYF.

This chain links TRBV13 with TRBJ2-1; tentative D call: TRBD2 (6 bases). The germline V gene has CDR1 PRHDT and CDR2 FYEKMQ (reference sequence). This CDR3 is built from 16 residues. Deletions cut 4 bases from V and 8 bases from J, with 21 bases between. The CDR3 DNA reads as TGTGCCAGCAGCTCCCTGCTGGGACTGGGGTCGCATGAGCAGTTCTTC. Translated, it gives CASSSLLGLGSHEQFF.

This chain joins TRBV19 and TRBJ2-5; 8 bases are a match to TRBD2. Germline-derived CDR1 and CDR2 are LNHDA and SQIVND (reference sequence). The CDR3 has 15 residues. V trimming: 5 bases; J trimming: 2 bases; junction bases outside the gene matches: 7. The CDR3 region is CASSLRGGRQETQYF. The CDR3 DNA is TGTGCCAGTAGTCTCCGGGGGGGCCGGCAAGAGACCCAGTACTTC.

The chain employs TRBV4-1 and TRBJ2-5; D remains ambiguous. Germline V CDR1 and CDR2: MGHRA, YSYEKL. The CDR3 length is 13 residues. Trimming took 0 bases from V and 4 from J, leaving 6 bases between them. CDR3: CASSQDLLETQYF. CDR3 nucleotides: TGCGCCAGCAGCCAAGACCTCTTAGAGACCCAGTACTTC.

CDR3 bases: TGCAGCACATCAGCGAGCGATGGCTACACCTTC. Amino acid sequence: CSTSASDGYTF. V is TRBV29-1 and J is TRBJ1-2; no clear D. The V gene lost 8 bases and the J gene lost 6 bases, with 13 bases spanning the gap. There are 11 residues in the CDR3. CDR1 SQVTM and CDR2 ANQGSEA come from the germline V gene.

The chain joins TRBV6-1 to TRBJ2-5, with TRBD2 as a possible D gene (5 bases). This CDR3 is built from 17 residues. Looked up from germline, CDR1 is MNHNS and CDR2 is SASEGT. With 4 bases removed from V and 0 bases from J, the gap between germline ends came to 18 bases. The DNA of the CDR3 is TGTGCCAGCAGTGCTCATGTTCAAGCGGCATACCAAGAGACCCAGTACTTC. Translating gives CASSAHVQAAYQETQYF.

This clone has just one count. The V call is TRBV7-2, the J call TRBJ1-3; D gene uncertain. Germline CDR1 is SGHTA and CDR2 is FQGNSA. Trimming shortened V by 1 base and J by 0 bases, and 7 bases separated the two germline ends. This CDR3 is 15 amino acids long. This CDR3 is CASSLEAASGNTIYF. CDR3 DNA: TGTGCCAGCAGCTTAGAGGCGGCCTCTGGAAACACCATATATTTT.

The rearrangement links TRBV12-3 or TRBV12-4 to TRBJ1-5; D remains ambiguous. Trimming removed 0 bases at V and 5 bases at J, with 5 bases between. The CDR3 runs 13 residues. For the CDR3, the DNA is TGTGCCAGCAGTTTAGCGCAGGATCAGCCCCAGCATTTT. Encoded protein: CASSLAQDQPQHF.